These 12 T cell receptor beta chains were all obtained from the same sample, sequenced in a study of blood T cells in healthy people across ages. Next came a second PCR, run for about 7 to 12 cycles, which used a sample-barcoded 5' primer along with a J-beta primer mix. TCRdb passed the 5' RACE reads through MiXCR, listing each CDR3 protein once. Of over 500,000 distinct CDR3 sequences in the sample, about 26% were seen once. These data were also filed under a second study, of T cells of mothers and their children.

The material sequenced was blood. The receptors originated from a boy aged 2 to 10 in good health.

This clonotype appeared many times. The chain employs TRBV7-9 and TRBJ1-5, with 11 bases aligning to TRBD1. CDR3 length: 15 residues. The V gene end was trimmed by 3 bases and the J gene end by 4 bases; junction bases not matched to a gene: 2. Germline V gene sequence: CDR1 SEHNR, CDR2 FQNEAQ (reference sequence). The CDR3 protein is CASSLGTGGNQPQHF. The CDR3 DNA reads as TGTGCCAGCAGCTTGGGGACAGGGGGAAATCAGCCCCAGCATTTT.

This clonotype was seen a few times. The V gene is TRBV12-3 or TRBV12-4, the J gene TRBJ2-7; 9 bases match TRBD2. The junction had 9 bases not matched to a gene; V was cut back by 0 bases and J by 12 bases. The CDR3 runs 14 residues. CDR3 nucleotides: TGTGCCAGCAGTTTAGCTGTAGCGGGGGCCCCGAGGTACTTC. Protein product: CASSLAVAGAPRYF.

V and J are TRBV7-2 and TRBJ2-1; no reliable D call. The V gene's germline CDR1 is SGHTA and CDR2 FQGNSA. This CDR3 region has 12 residues. The V end lost 3 bases, the J end lost 15 bases, and 15 bases lay between the germline ends. The CDR3 DNA sequence: TGTGCCAGCAGCTTCCTCCTTGTATCCCCGTTCTTC. Translating gives CASSFLLVSPFF. The full variable domain, completed using reference TRBV7-2 and TRBJ2-1, is GAGVSQSPSNKVTEKGKDVELRCDPISGHTALYWYRQSLGQGLEFLIYFQGNSAPDKSGLPSDRFSAERTGGSVSTLTIQRTQQEDSAVYLCASSFLLVSPFFGPGTRLTVL.

The V gene is TRBV13, the J gene TRBJ2-5; D unclear. The J call may not be correct, given that the DNA end is closer to TRBJ2-7. The CDR3 consists of 16 residues. Germline loops: CDR1 PRHDT, CDR2 FYEKMQ (reference sequence). CDR3: CASSESDKPAPYEQYF. CDR3 DNA sequence: TGTGCCAGCAGCGAGAGTGACAAACCGGCTCCCTACGAGCAGTACTTC.

The chain couples TRBV10-3 to TRBJ2-1, with D perhaps TRBD2 (7 bases). V shed 3 bases and J shed 9 bases, with 21 bases lying between them. CDR1 ENHRY and CDR2 SYGVKD come from the germline V gene. The CDR3 extends over 16 amino acids. CDR3 sequence reads: CAISDVSGGDTVEQFF. The CDR3, as DNA: TGTGCCATCAGTGACGTCTCGGGGGGCGATACAGTTGAGCAGTTCTTC.

The chain recombines TRBV18 with TRBJ2-1, with a possible D match to TRBD2 (5 bases). The CDR3 consists of 13 residues. The V end lost 8 bases, the J end lost 8 bases, and 16 bases lay between the germline ends. Germline V gene data show CDR1 as KGHSH and CDR2 as LQKENI. CDR3 loop: CASLTDGIDEQFF. CDR3 nucleotides: TGTGCCAGCCTCACGGACGGGATCGATGAGCAGTTCTTC.

This clonotype showed up many times. A read error may produce the germline difference seen at one junction end. The chain uses TRBV7-9 and TRBJ1-1; possible D gene TRBD1, 6 bases. The CDR3 runs 13 residues. CDR1 is SEHNR and CDR2 is FQNEAQ in the germline V gene (reference sequence). CDR3 amino acids: CASSLGGGTEAFF. Written as DNA, the CDR3 is TGTGCCAGCAGTTTAGGGGGGGGCACTGAAGCTTTCTTT.

This chain joins TRBV19 and TRBJ1-2; 8 bases are a match to TRBD1. Germline V gene lookup returns CDR1 LNHDA and CDR2 SQIVND (reference sequence). J was trimmed by 2 bases and V by 7 bases; bases with no gene match: 6. The CDR3 sequence is 14 residues long. CDR3 bases: TGTGCCAGTACCCCGGACAGGGTAAACTATGGCTACACCTTC. This encodes CASTPDRVNYGYTF.

The rearrangement joins TRBV5-4 to TRBJ1-1; the D gene is possibly TRBD1 (6 bases). The length of the CDR3 is 15 residues. Per the germline V gene, CDR1 is SGHNT and CDR2 is YYREEE (reference sequence). Trimming shortened V by 4 bases and J by 2 bases, and 15 bases separated the two germline ends. Here the CDR3 DNA reads TGTGCCAGCAGCAATGGGGACACCCTAAACACTGAAGCTTTCTTT. It translates to CASSNGDTLNTEAFF. Combining the CDR3 with reference TRBV5-4 and TRBJ1-1 gives the whole variable domain ETGVTQSPTHLIKTRGQQVTLRCSSQSGHNTVSWYQQALGQGPQFIFQYYREEENGRGNFPPRFSGLQFPNYSSELNVNALELDDSALYLCASSNGDTLNTEAFFGQGTRLTVV.

The chain is built from TRBV5-1 and TRBJ2-6, with a possible D match to TRBD2 (6 bases). Looked up from germline, CDR1 is SGHRS and CDR2 is YFSETQ. There are 15 residues in the CDR3. Trimming took 2 bases from V and 4 from J, leaving 10 bases between them. In DNA, the CDR3 is TGCGCCAGCAGCTTCGGAGGGATCGGGGCCAACGTCCTGACTTTC. Residues: CASSFGGIGANVLTF.

This clonotype was observed a handful of times. The chain is built from TRBV6-1 and TRBJ2-7, with 8 nucleotides matching TRBD1. The CDR3 contains 15 residues. Per germline, CDR1 MNHNS and CDR2 SASEGT. With V trimmed by 6 bases and J by 5 bases, 12 bases remained unmatched. CDR3: CASSFDRGWPDEQYF. CDR3 in DNA: TGTGCCAGCAGCTTCGACAGGGGATGGCCAGACGAGCAGTACTTC.

V gene TRBV12-3 or TRBV12-4 combines with J gene TRBJ2-1; TRBD2 matches at 9 bases. The ends lost 3 bases at V and 9 bases at J; junction bases unmatched: 12. This CDR3 is 16 amino acids long. Here the CDR3 DNA reads TGTGCCAGCAGTTTCGGTCGGCGGGGGGGCTTCTTTGAGCAGTTCTTC. This codes for CASSFGRRGGFFEQFF.